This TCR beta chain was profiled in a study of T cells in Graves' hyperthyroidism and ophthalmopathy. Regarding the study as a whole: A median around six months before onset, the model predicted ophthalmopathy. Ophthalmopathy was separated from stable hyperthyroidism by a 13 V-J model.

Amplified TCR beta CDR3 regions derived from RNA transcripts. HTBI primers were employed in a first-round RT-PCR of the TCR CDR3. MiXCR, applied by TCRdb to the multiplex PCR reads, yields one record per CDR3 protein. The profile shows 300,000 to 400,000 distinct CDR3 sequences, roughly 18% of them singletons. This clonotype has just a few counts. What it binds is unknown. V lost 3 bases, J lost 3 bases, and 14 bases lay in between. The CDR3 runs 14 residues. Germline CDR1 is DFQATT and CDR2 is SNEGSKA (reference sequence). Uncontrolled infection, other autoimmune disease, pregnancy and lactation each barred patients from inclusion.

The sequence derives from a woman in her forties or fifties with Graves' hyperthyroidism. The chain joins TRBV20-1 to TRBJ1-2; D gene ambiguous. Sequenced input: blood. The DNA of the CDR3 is TGCAGTGCTAGTGTGGGGAGTGCTTACTATGGCTACACCTTC. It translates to CSASVGSAYYGYTF.